The 16 T cell receptor beta chains reported below all come from one sample, sequenced in a study of T cells in tuberculosis. The data were produced by immunoSEQ multiplex PCR, yet TCRdb's version contains in-frame clones alone and is incomplete. The table records approximately 35,000 clones, about 95% of them present only once. The sequenced sample was PBMCs. The receptors derive from a donor aged 10 to 29 with latent tuberculosis or without tuberculosis infection.

The CDR3 spells CASSLSSGASYNEQFF. CDR3 bases: TGTGCCAGCAGCCTCTCTAGCGGGGCCTCCTACAATGAGCAGTTCTTC. The rearrangement joins TRBV7-3 to TRBJ2-1, with 9 nucleotides matching TRBD2. The germline V gene encodes CDR1 SGHTA and CDR2 FQGTGA. V was pared by 5 bases and J by 0 bases, with 5 bases of the junction left unmatched. This CDR3 contains 16 residues. Filled out from reference TRBV7-3 and TRBJ2-1, the complete variable domain reads GAGVSQTPSNKVTEKGKYVELRCDPISGHTALYWYRQSLGQGPEFLIYFQGTGAADDSGLPNDRFFAVRPEGSVSTLKIQRTERGDSAVYLCASSLSSGASYNEQFFGPGTRLTVL.

V and J are TRBV7-2 and TRBJ2-1, with 14 bases lining up with TRBD2. The CDR3 has 16 amino acids. Germline CDR1 is SGHTA and CDR2 is FQGNSA. V gave up 4 bases and J gave up 3 bases; unmatched junction bases: 2. CDR3 bases: TGTGCCAGCAGCTCAGGACTAGCGGGGGGCTACAATGAGCAGTTCTTC. Protein: CASSSGLAGGYNEQFF.

The chain links TRBV4-3 to TRBJ1-3; no clear D. The CDR3 runs to 16 residues. With 0 bases removed from V and 4 bases from J, the gap between germline ends came to 13 bases. Germline CDR1 is LGHNA and CDR2 is YSLEER. The CDR3: CASSQDWALQGNTIYF. CDR3 DNA: TGCGCCAGCAGCCAAGATTGGGCCCTCCAAGGAAACACCATATATTTT.

The rearrangement joins TRBV7-2 to TRBJ1-3; D possibly corresponds to TRBD1 (5 bases). CDR1 SGHTA and CDR2 FQGNSA come from the germline V gene. V dropped 5 bases and J dropped 7 bases, with 18 bases sitting between them. The CDR3 is 15 amino acids. DNA of the CDR3: TGTGCCAGCAGCCGACAAGGGGCGGTCCCGAACACCATATATTTT. This translates into CASSRQGAVPNTIYF.

This chain links TRBV29-1 with TRBJ2-1, with D perhaps matching TRBD2 (5 bases). The CDR3 is 13 residues long. Trimming shortened V by 3 bases and J by 6 bases, and 12 bases separated the two germline ends. Per the germline V gene, CDR1 is SQVTM and CDR2 is ANQGSEA. The CDR3 protein is CSVDPEGINEQFF. CDR3 DNA: TGCAGCGTTGACCCCGAGGGTATCAATGAGCAGTTCTTC.

The chain carries TRBV5-4 and TRBJ1-1, with a tentative D call TRBD1 (5 bases). CDR1 and CDR2 from the germline V gene are SGHNT and YYREEE (reference sequence). Trimming took off 4 bases at V and 3 bases at J, with 13 bases between the two ends. The CDR3 is 14 amino acids. The CDR3 protein is CASSPRVEDTEAFF. The CDR3 DNA is TGTGCCAGCAGCCCCAGGGTCGAAGACACTGAAGCTTTCTTT. The complete variable domain, with remaining parts taken from reference TRBV5-4 and TRBJ1-1, reads ETGVTQSPTHLIKTRGQQVTLRCSSQSGHNTVSWYQQALGQGPQFIFQYYREEENGRGNFPPRFSGLQFPNYSSELNVNALELDDSALYLCASSPRVEDTEAFFGQGTRLTVV.

The chain is built from TRBV4-2 and TRBJ2-7, with 12 bases aligning to TRBD2. The V gene end was trimmed by 0 bases and the J gene end by 4 bases; junction bases not matched to a gene: 10. Germline CDR1 is LGHNA and CDR2 is YNFKEQ. CDR3 length: 18 amino acids. The DNA of the CDR3 is TGTGCCAGCAGCCAAGATATGGTGCTAGCGGGAGGGCGGTACGAGCAGTACTTC. As protein: CASSQDMVLAGGRYEQYF.

The chain combines TRBV18 with TRBJ2-7; tentative D call: TRBD1 (6 bases). This CDR3 is 15 amino acids long. Trimming shortened V by 0 bases and J by 0 bases, and 9 bases separated the two germline ends. The germline V gene has CDR1 KGHSH and CDR2 LQKENI. The CDR3 DNA is TGTGCCAGCTCACCACCCCAGGGGTCCTCCTACGAGCAGTACTTC. Protein sequence: CASSPPQGSSYEQYF.

The J gene is TRBJ1-3, the V gene TRBV7-8; D is undetermined. CDR3 size: 15 residues. V lost 5 bases, J lost 0 bases, and 11 bases lay in between. Germline CDR1 reads SGHVS; CDR2 reads FQNEAQ. CDR3 DNA sequence: TGTGCCAGCAGCCCCCGGCGGGCCTCTGGAAACACCATATATTTT. Its translation: CASSPRRASGNTIYF.

The genes are TRBV7-8 and TRBJ2-7; 7 nucleotides agree with TRBD2. The trim removed 10 bases at V and 3 bases at J, leaving 15 bases unmatched. The germline gives CDR1 SGHVS, CDR2 FQNEAQ. This CDR3 contains 15 residues. CDR3 nucleotide sequence: TGTGCCACCCTAGCGGTACGGAGTGCACTCTACGAGCAGTACTTC. Translation: CATLAVRSALYEQYF.

The chain links TRBV7-6 to TRBJ2-5; possibly TRBD1 for D (5 bases). V was cut by 4 bases and J by 5 bases, with 14 bases left in between. The germline gives CDR1 SGHVS, CDR2 FNYEAQ. The CDR3 has 14 amino acids. The CDR3 coding sequence is TGTGCCAGCAGCTCGGCAAGGGGATGGGAGACCCAGTACTTC. It is translated as CASSSARGWETQYF.

J is TRBJ2-7 and V is TRBV5-5; D uncertain. V was shortened by 0 bases and J by 2 bases, with 12 bases between the two germline ends. CDR3 length: 15 amino acids. The germline CDR1 and CDR2 sequences are SGHKS and YYEKEE (reference sequence). The CDR3 region has the DNA TGTGCCAGCAGCTTGGACAGCCTTGGCGCCTACGAGCAGTACTTC. It encodes CASSLDSLGAYEQYF.

A few counts support this clone. The chain employs TRBV5-4 and TRBJ1-2; 8 positions match TRBD1. CDR3 length: 14 amino acids. The germline V gene encodes CDR1 SGHNT and CDR2 YYREEE (reference sequence). V dropped 4 bases and J dropped 7; count of bases not matched to a gene: 9. This chain's CDR3 is CASSLGQGAGGYTF. CDR3 DNA sequence: TGTGCCAGCAGCCTTGGACAGGGTGCGGGTGGCTACACCTTC.

V is TRBV12-1 and J is TRBJ2-6; TRBD1 was called by the table and not checked on the DNA. TRBV12-1 is a pseudogene. The CDR3 is made up of 17 amino acids. The CDR3 DNA reads as TGTGCCAGCAGCTCCATAATAGGACAAAGTCGGGCCAACGTCCTGACTTTC. The encoded protein is CASSSIIGQSRANVLTF.

This chain uses TRBV2 with TRBJ1-2; a possible D gene is TRBD1 (6 bases). This CDR3 comprises 19 residues. Germline V gene lookup returns CDR1 SNHLY and CDR2 FYNNEI. Trimming removed 3 bases at V and 4 bases at J, with 27 bases between. The CDR3 loop reads CASSDPPKGYGTWAYGYTF. CDR3 sequence (DNA): TGTGCCAGCAGTGATCCCCCAAAAGGATACGGGACATGGGCCTATGGCTACACCTTC.

This CDR3 is CASSEALRRLWGTSGYTGELFF. For the CDR3, the DNA is TGTGCCAGCAGTGAAGCGCTTCGTAGGCTCTGGGGGACTAGCGGGTACACCGGGGAGCTGTTTTTT. The V and J genes are TRBV6-1 and TRBJ2-2; TRBD2 matches at 12 bases. The CDR3 covers 22 residues. Germline V gene sequence: CDR1 MNHNS, CDR2 SASEGT. After removal of 0 bases from V and 3 bases from J, the junction contained 17 bases not matched to a gene.